These 7 T cell receptor beta chains originate from one sample sequenced in a study of shared clonotypes between healthy human individuals. Sequenced by immunoSEQ multiplex PCR; TCRdb stores in-frame clones only, minus some. Of hundreds of thousands of clones listed, almost 97% are singletons. The sequenced sample consisted of naive CD4+ T cells sorted from blood. As for subset: CD45RA+ positively selected. These receptors all stem from a woman in her 30s in good health.

The chain carries TRBV5-1 and TRBJ2-3; no firm D call. CDR3 length: 15 residues. CDR1 SGHRS and CDR2 YFSETQ come from the germline V gene. The V gene lost 0 bases and the J gene lost 0 bases, with 8 bases spanning the gap. DNA of the CDR3: TGCGCCAGCAGCTTGGCTGGACCTAGCACAGATACGCAGTATTTT. It specifies CASSLAGPSTDTQYF.

This chain connects TRBV7-9 to TRBJ2-7; D gene ambiguous. Trimming left V 0 bases short and J 2 bases short, with 8 bases between. Germline CDR1 reads SEHNR; CDR2 reads FQNEAQ (reference sequence). The CDR3 spans 14 residues. The DNA of the CDR3 is TGTGCCAGCAGCTTAGCGGGCGTGCCCTACGAGCAGTACTTC. It translates to CASSLAGVPYEQYF.

The count of this clone is one. V gene TRBV11-3 combines with J gene TRBJ2-5; D is possibly TRBD1 (5 bases). The J call may be in error: the DNA end matches TRBJ2-7 better. The CDR3 has 14 residues. Germline V gene lookup returns CDR1 SGHNT and CDR2 YENEEA. CDR3 coding DNA: TGTGCCAGCAGCTTACCAGGGAAGGTCTACGAGCAGTACTTC. Protein: CASSLPGKVYEQYF.

V gene TRBV6-6 combines with J gene TRBJ2-1, with 8 bases that match TRBD2. Trimming took 8 bases from V and 9 from J; bases not matched to a gene: 18. Germline V gene sequence: CDR1 MNHNY, CDR2 SVGAGI (reference sequence). This CDR3 has 16 residues. CDR3 nucleotide sequence: TGTGCCAGCGGAAATCGGGGGGGAGTGAGTTTGCGTGAGCAGTTCTTC. Its protein product is CASGNRGGVSLREQFF.

The chain employs TRBV29-1 and TRBJ1-2; no reliable D call. The V end was cut by 2 bases, the J end by 3 bases, with 7 bases between. Germline V gives CDR1 SQVTM, CDR2 ANQGSEA. CDR3 length: 12 amino acids. The CDR3 loop is CSVETFYYGYTF. In DNA form, the CDR3 reads TGCAGCGTTGAAACCTTTTACTATGGCTACACCTTC.

The rearrangement uses TRBV6-6 and TRBJ1-2, with D possibly matching TRBD1 (5 bases). This CDR3 is 13 amino acids long. Trimming took 5 bases from V and 5 from J, leaving 12 bases between them. Germline CDR1 is MNHNY and CDR2 is SVGAGI (reference sequence). CDR3 in DNA: TGTGCCAGCAGTCGACGACAGAATTATGGCTACACCTTC. Protein: CASSRRQNYGYTF.

The genes are TRBV28 and TRBJ2-5; 11 nucleotides agree with TRBD1. The J call is uncertain, as TRBJ2-7 better fits the DNA end. Germline V gene data show CDR1 as MDHEN and CDR2 as SYDVKM. The CDR3 consists of 14 residues. CDR3 DNA: TGTGCCAGCAGTTTATGGGGACAGGGGGGCGAGCAGTACTTC. Amino acid sequence: CASSLWGQGGEQYF.